This T cell receptor beta chain came from a study of OX40 agonist ivuxolimab in advanced cancers. Assay used: immunoSEQ multiplex PCR; TCRdb lists only in-frame clones, some missing. This sample has 6,000 or so clones; just over 65% occur once, and the top ten carry 36%. CDR1 is SGHTS and CDR2 is YDEGEE in the germline V gene. The CDR3 totals 15 residues. The V and J ends lost 4 bases and 0 bases respectively, with 12 bases between them. In this sample, this clone is medium-sized (0.01 to 0.1%). The chain combines TRBV5-8 with TRBJ2-3; a possible D gene is TRBD2 (6 bases). This specimen consisted of CD4+ or CD8+ T cells sorted from blood, obtained in a trial of the OX40 agonist ivuxolimab. This clonotype was sampled from an adult with an advanced solid tumor such as melanoma, head and neck, liver or kidney cancer. The CDR3 reads CASSRDAGSTDTQYF. CDR3 DNA: TGTGCCAGCAGCCGGGACGCGGGGAGCACAGATACGCAGTATTTT.